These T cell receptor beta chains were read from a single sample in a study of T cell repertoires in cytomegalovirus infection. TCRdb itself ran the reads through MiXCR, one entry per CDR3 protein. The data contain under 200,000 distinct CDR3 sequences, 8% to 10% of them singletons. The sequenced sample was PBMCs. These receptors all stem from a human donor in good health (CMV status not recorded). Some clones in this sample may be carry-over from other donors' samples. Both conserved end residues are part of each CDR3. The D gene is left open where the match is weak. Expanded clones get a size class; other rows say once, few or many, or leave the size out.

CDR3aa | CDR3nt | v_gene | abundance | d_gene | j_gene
CASSPGRLSSYNEQFF | TGTGCCAGCAGTCCCGGACGGTTGAGCTCCTACAATGAGCAGTTCTTC | TRBV12-3/TRBV12-4 | . | . | TRBJ2-1
CSARFSGRTDTQYF | TGCAGTGCTCGTTTTAGCGGGAGAACAGATACGCAGTATTTT | TRBV20-1 | many | TRBD2 | TRBJ2-3
CATSRAQGFYEQYF | TGTGCCACCAGCAGAGCCCAGGGATTCTACGAGCAGTACTTC | TRBV15 | . | . | TRBJ2-7
CSAPRRGYNEQFF | TGCAGTGCCCCGCGGCGGGGGTACAATGAGCAGTTCTTC | TRBV20-1 | many | TRBD2 | TRBJ2-1
CSATPWGDGYTF | TGCAGTGCTACCCCGTGGGGAGATGGCTACACCTTC | TRBV20-1 | many | . | TRBJ1-2
CASSLDARDRGTKNIQYF | TGCGCCAGCAGCTTGGATGCGCGGGACAGGGGGACCAAAAACATTCAGTACTTC | TRBV5-1 | many | TRBD1 | TRBJ2-4
CASRTPWAEAFF | TGTGCCAGTAGAACCCCTTGGGCTGAAGCTTTCTTT | TRBV19 | many | . | TRBJ1-1
CASSSGQGVNIQYF | TGTGCCAGCAGCTCGGGACAGGGGGTAAACATTCAGTACTTC | TRBV7-6 | many | TRBD1 | TRBJ2-4
CASSESMGRGGGGSNQPQHF | TGCGCCAGCAGTGAGTCGATGGGCCGTGGGGGGGGCGGGAGCAATCAGCCCCAGCATTTT | TRBV10-1 | many | . | TRBJ1-5
CASSRSGGGETQYF | TGTGCCAGCAGCCGCAGCGGGGGGGGTGAGACCCAGTACTTC | TRBV28 | many | TRBD2 | TRBJ2-5
CASSRRTSGSTGELFF | TGTGCCAGCAGCCGCCGGACTAGCGGGAGTACCGGGGAGCTGTTTTTT | TRBV12-3/TRBV12-4 | . | TRBD2 | TRBJ2-2
CASSLGGGVGEQYF | TGTGCCAGCAGCTTAGGGGGGGGGGTGGGCGAGCAGTACTTC | TRBV7-9 | many | TRBD2 | TRBJ2-7
CASSQATRRQPQHF | TGCGCCAGCAGCCAAGCGACCCGAAGACAGCCCCAGCATTTT | TRBV4-3 | . | . | TRBJ1-5
CASSLDADGSSGNTIYF | TGTGCCAGCAGCCTTGACGCGGACGGCTCCTCTGGAAACACCATATATTTT | TRBV7-9 | many | . | TRBJ1-3
CASVPSDGNTIYF | TGTGCCAGCGTCCCGAGTGATGGAAACACCATATATTTT | TRBV7-2 | many | . | TRBJ1-3
CASSRMPGQANYGYTF | TGTGCCAGCAGCCGAATGCCGGGACAGGCTAACTATGGCTACACCTTC | TRBV7-9 | many | TRBD1 | TRBJ1-2
CASRTGVGLVSEKLFF | TGTGCCAGTAGGACAGGAGTCGGCTTGGTTTCGGAAAAACTGTTTTTT | TRBV19 | many | . | TRBJ1-4
CASSLDRGPSAEAFF | TGCGCCAGCAGCTTAGACAGGGGGCCGAGCGCTGAAGCTTTCTTT | TRBV5-1 | few | TRBD1 | TRBJ1-1
CASTIEITNEKLFF | TGTGCCAGCACAATCGAGATTACTAATGAAAAACTGTTTTTT | TRBV2 | few | . | TRBJ1-4
CASSLYLTMGETQYF | TGTGCCAGCAGTTTATACTTGACTATGGGAGAGACCCAGTACTTC | TRBV28 | few | . | TRBJ2-5
CASSRLYGQETQYF | TGTGCCAGCAGCCGGCTTTACGGACAAGAGACCCAGTACTTC | TRBV7-8 | many | . | TRBJ2-5
CASSGQGHEQYF | TGTGCCAGCAGTGGACAGGGCCACGAGCAGTACTTC | TRBV6-2/TRBV6-3 | . | TRBD1 | TRBJ2-7
CASSLPGPRGDTQYF | TGTGCCAGCAGCTTACCAGGACCGAGGGGAGATACGCAGTATTTT | TRBV7-2 | . | . | TRBJ2-3
CASATGNQETQYF | TGTGCCAGCGCGACAGGGAACCAAGAGACCCAGTACTTC | TRBV28 | many | TRBD1 | TRBJ2-5
CAISDKTDYQSSMGQFF | TGTGCCATCAGTGATAAGACTGACTACCAGAGTTCAATGGGGCAGTTCTTC | TRBV10-3 | many | . | TRBJ2-1
CASSSPGLSNYF | TGTGCCAGCAGCTCCCCGGGACTCTCAAATTACTTC | TRBV7-2 | . | . | TRBJ2-7
CASSASSGNQPQHF | TGTGCCAGCAGTGCTTCGAGCGGCAATCAGCCCCAGCATTTT | TRBV25-1 | . | . | TRBJ1-5
CASSQLWRGPLYNEQFF | TGTGCCAGCAGCCAATTGTGGCGGGGCCCCCTCTACAATGAGCAGTTCTTC | TRBV4-2 | many | . | TRBJ2-1
CASSSTLAGSYEQYF | TGTGCCAGCAGTTCCACCCTAGCGGGTTCCTACGAGCAGTACTTC | TRBV6-1 | many | TRBD2 | TRBJ2-7
CASSLELRGSQPQHF | TGTGCCAGCAGCTTAGAGCTTAGAGGTAGTCAGCCCCAGCATTTT | TRBV7-2 | many | . | TRBJ1-5
CASSNTGGRGYTF | TGTGCCAGCAGTAACACAGGGGGTCGGGGCTACACCTTC | TRBV28 | few | TRBD1 | TRBJ1-2
CASSLRSGISNEKLFF | TGTGCCAGCAGCTTAAGGTCGGGGATCTCTAATGAAAAACTGTTTTTT | TRBV7-2 | many | . | TRBJ1-4
CASTRTANTGELFF | TGTGCCAGCACCAGGACAGCGAACACCGGGGAGCTGTTTTTT | TRBV5-5 | many | . | TRBJ2-2
CATSFRDTQIKQFF | TGTGCCACCTCATTCCGGGACACCCAAATTAAGCAGTTCTTC | TRBV28 | many | . | TRBJ2-1
CSVGLTYEQYF | TGCAGCGTTGGGTTGACCTACGAGCAGTACTTC | TRBV29-1 | few | . | TRBJ2-7
CASSPSGGPGGELFF | TGTGCCAGTAGTCCGTCGGGCGGTCCGGGCGGGGAGCTGTTTTTT | TRBV19 | . | . | TRBJ2-2
CASSERQGEGYEQYF | TGTGCCAGCAGTGAAAGACAGGGGGAGGGCTACGAGCAGTACTTC | TRBV25-1 | . | TRBD1 | TRBJ2-7
CASRSLVDTQYF | TGTGCCAGCAGATCACTCGTAGATACGCAGTATTTT | TRBV12-3/TRBV12-4 | . | . | TRBJ2-3
CASSADRGDYNEQFF | TGTGCCAGCAGCGCGGACAGAGGGGACTACAATGAGCAGTTCTTC | TRBV7-2 | many | . | TRBJ2-1
CASRIPGQGIRPQHF | TGCGCCAGCAGGATTCCGGGACAGGGGATCAGGCCCCAGCATTTT | TRBV23-1 | many | TRBD1 | TRBJ1-5
CASSLALAGVLSTDTQYF | TGTGCCAGCAGCTTAGCCCTAGCGGGGGTGTTGAGCACAGATACGCAGTATTTT | TRBV7-8 | many | TRBD2 | TRBJ2-3
CASSEGGSEAFF | TGTGCCAGTAGTGAAGGGGGTTCTGAAGCTTTCTTT | TRBV19 | . | . | TRBJ1-1
CASSFLMLDRERNGYTF | TGTGCCAGCAGTTTTTTAATGTTGGACAGGGAGCGGAATGGCTACACCTTC | TRBV28 | few | TRBD1 | TRBJ1-2
CSARDLGAGYTF | TGCAGTGCTAGAGATTTGGGAGCCGGCTACACCTTC | TRBV20-1 | many | . | TRBJ1-2
CASRSNTDTQYF | TGTGCCAGCAGGTCCAACACAGATACGCAGTATTTT | TRBV7-9 | many | . | TRBJ2-3
CSVENREWNQPQHF | TGCAGCGTTGAAAATAGGGAGTGGAATCAGCCCCAGCATTTT | TRBV29-1 | . | . | TRBJ1-5
CASSSLVGSVDYNEQFF | TGTGCCAGCAGTTCCTTAGTTGGTAGCGTGGACTACAATGAGCAGTTCTTC | TRBV7-9 | many | . | TRBJ2-1
CASSFYHMLYTAPGHHGGGTEAFF | TGTGCCAGCAGCTTTTACCATATGCTCTACACCGCGCCAGGGCACCATGGAGGAGGGACTGAAGCTTTCTTT | TRBV5-6 | many | . | TRBJ1-1
CAIHSGGPRETQYF | TGTGCCATCCATTCCGGGGGGCCTCGAGAGACCCAGTACTTC | TRBV10-3 | many | . | TRBJ2-5
CASSLPLGEQFF | TGTGCCAGCAGCTTACCTCTGGGGGAGCAGTTCTTC | TRBV7-9 | many | . | TRBJ2-1
CATQEGASYEQYF | TGTGCCACCCAGGAGGGGGCTTCCTACGAGCAGTACTTC | TRBV6-2/TRBV6-3 | few | . | TRBJ2-7
CASSIGPGTDTQYF | TGTGCCAGCAGCATTGGCCCGGGGACAGATACGCAGTATTTT | TRBV7-9 | . | . | TRBJ2-3
CASSLVTGADEQYF | TGTGCCAGCAGTTTAGTGACAGGGGCGGACGAGCAGTACTTC | TRBV27 | many | TRBD1 | TRBJ2-7
CASSPGHTYGYTF | TGTGCCAGCAGTCCGGGACATACCTATGGCTACACCTTC | TRBV9 | many | . | TRBJ1-2
CASRGTSGSYEQYF | TGTGCCAGCAGGGGGACTAGCGGCTCCTACGAGCAGTACTTC | TRBV6-2/TRBV6-3 | . | TRBD2 | TRBJ2-7
CASSFTRTGELFF | TGTGCCAGTAGTTTTACCAGGACCGGGGAGCTGTTTTTT | TRBV19 | many | . | TRBJ2-2
CASSGLDTQYF | TGTGCCAGCAGCGGACTGGATACGCAGTATTTT | TRBV28 | many | . | TRBJ2-3
CASSSTIGAGVRTEAFF | TGTGCCAGCAGCTCAACCATTGGGGCAGGGGTTAGGACTGAAGCTTTCTTT | TRBV7-6 | many | . | TRBJ1-1
CASSRGPRYNEQFF | TGTGCCAGCAGCAGGGGGCCACGGTACAATGAGCAGTTCTTC | TRBV7-9 | many | TRBD1 | TRBJ2-1